One and the same sample provided the 10 T cell receptor beta chains below, sequenced in a study of identical twins. TCRdb analysed the 5' RACE reads with MiXCR anew, one entry per CDR3 protein. The data hold 650,000 to 800,000 distinct CDR3 sequences, with 8.6% observed a single time. These data were likewise used in another study, on yellow fever vaccine responses in identical twins.

Sample: PBMCs. All receptors derive from a woman under 30 in good health.

The V gene is TRBV5-6, the J gene TRBJ2-7; D may be TRBD2 (7 bases). The V gene's germline CDR1 is SGHDT and CDR2 YYEEEE. This CDR3 comprises 16 residues. The germline V and J ends were trimmed by 0 bases and 2 bases, with 15 bases remaining between them. CDR3: CASSLAPGRGAYEQYF. Here the CDR3 DNA reads TGTGCCAGCAGCTTGGCCCCAGGGAGGGGGGCCTACGAGCAGTACTTC.

The chain is built from TRBV7-9 and TRBJ2-5, with D perhaps assigned TRBD1 or TRBD2 (5 bases each). CDR3 length: 16 residues. The germline gives CDR1 SEHNR, CDR2 FQNEAQ (reference sequence). V shed 5 bases and J shed 1 base, with 17 bases lying between them. In DNA form, the CDR3 reads TGTGCCAGCAGCCCCCCGATGGGGCGGGCCCAAGAGACCCAGTACTTC. Amino acid sequence: CASSPPMGRAQETQYF. Filled out from reference TRBV7-9 and TRBJ2-5, the complete variable domain reads DTGVSQNPRHKITKRGQNVTFRCDPISEHNRLYWYRQTLGQGPEFLTYFQNEAQLEKSRLLSDRFSAERPKGSFSTLEIQRTEQGDSAMYLCASSPPMGRAQETQYFGPGTRLLVL.

This clonotype was found a few times. The chain employs TRBV20-1 and TRBJ2-1; 7 bases fit TRBD2. Trimming took 0 bases from V and 0 from J; bases not matched to a gene: 11. Germline values: CDR1 DFQATT, CDR2 SNEGSKA (reference sequence). The CDR3 extends over 18 amino acids. The CDR3 is CSARDWSSGPSSYNEQFF. The CDR3 nucleotides read TGCAGTGCTAGAGATTGGAGTAGCGGGCCTAGCTCCTACAATGAGCAGTTCTTC.

This clonotype was picked up a small number of times. The V call is TRBV6-2 or TRBV6-3, the J call TRBJ2-1, with 7 bases fitting TRBD2. The CDR3 runs to 15 residues. The germline CDR1 and CDR2 sequences are MNHEY and SVGEGT. Losses at the gene ends were 7 bases for V and 8 bases for J; bases not matched to a gene: 14. The CDR3 loop reads CASTLSGLVAYEQFF. CDR3 nucleotides: TGTGCCAGCACCCTTTCCGGACTAGTCGCGTATGAGCAGTTCTTC.

The chain couples TRBV4-2 to TRBJ2-1; TRBD2 matches 13 bases. The CDR3 covers 16 residues. Germline V gene sequence: CDR1 LGHNA, CDR2 YNFKEQ. The trim removed 0 bases at V and 7 bases at J, leaving 3 bases unmatched. This chain's CDR3 is CASSQDLTSGRNEQFF. CDR3 in DNA: TGTGCCAGCAGCCAAGATTTGACTAGCGGGAGGAATGAGCAGTTCTTC.

This clonotype has at least ten counts. The chain carries TRBV7-9 and TRBJ2-7; D not resolved. V was shortened by 4 bases and J by 2 bases, with 21 bases between the two germline ends. In germline, CDR1 is SEHNR, CDR2 FQNEAQ (reference sequence). The CDR3 totals 17 residues. The CDR3 loop is CASSYRVLTDPPYEQYF. CDR3 nucleotide sequence: TGTGCCAGCAGCTACAGAGTCCTAACAGACCCCCCCTACGAGCAGTACTTC.

This clonotype has only a few counts. V and J are TRBV28 and TRBJ1-1; 7 bases match TRBD1. CDR3 size: 12 residues. In germline, CDR1 is MDHEN, CDR2 SYDVKM. The CDR3 region has the DNA TGTGCAATAGGGACAGTGAACACTGAAGCTTTCTTT. Its translation: CAIGTVNTEAFF.

This rearrangement joins TRBV19 to TRBJ2-7; 7 nucleotides line up with TRBD2. Losses at the gene ends were 10 bases for V and 8 bases for J; bases not matched to a gene: 11. Germline CDR1 reads LNHDA; CDR2 reads SQIVND (reference sequence). CDR3 size: 12 residues. In nucleotides, the CDR3 is TGTGCCATCCGGGGGGATGGGGATAAGCAGTACTTC. This translates into CAIRGDGDKQYF.

This clonotype was seen ten or more times. The V and J genes are TRBV12-3 or TRBV12-4 and TRBJ1-5, with D perhaps TRBD1 (5 bases). The CDR3 covers 15 residues. Trimming cost V 0 bases and J 3 bases, with 9 bases left between them. CDR3 region: CASSLAGRDNQPQHF. For the CDR3, the DNA is TGTGCCAGCAGTTTAGCCGGCAGGGACAATCAGCCCCAGCATTTT.

The J gene is TRBJ2-1, the V gene TRBV12-3 or TRBV12-4; TRBD1 might be the D (6 bases). Between the trimmed V and J ends, which lost 3 bases and 9 bases, there was a span of 15 bases. The CDR3 spans 14 residues. Here the CDR3 reads CASSFEQIQGEQFF. In nucleotides, the CDR3 is TGTGCCAGCAGTTTCGAGCAGATACAGGGTGAGCAGTTCTTC.